This T cell receptor (beta chain) was documented in a study of blood T cell repertoires in COVID-19. As handled by the study authors: Researchers report that nucleated cell counts were estimated from reference gene primer amplification. Produced via immunoSEQ multiplex PCR; TCRdb's table is partial and in-frame only. V and J calls and clone size are those listed in that table; D and trimming were worked out from the DNA. Among under 250,000 clones listed, about 91% were seen once. The specimen was peripheral blood. The sequence derives from a woman between 40 and 55 years old with acute or convalescent COVID-19.

The CDR3 is CASSSDRNTEAFF. CDR3 nucleotide sequence: TGTGCCAGCAGCTCCGACAGGAACACTGAAGCTTTCTTT. V gene TRBV11-1 combines with J gene TRBJ1-1, with a weak D call TRBD1 (5 bases). CDR1 is SGHAT, CDR2 FQDESV, per germline (reference sequence). The CDR3 has 13 residues. Trimming pared 4 bases from V and 1 base from J, leaving 7 bases between.